The 4 T cell receptor beta chains listed next were all sequenced from one sample in a study of blood T cell repertoires in COVID-19. Clones were sequenced by immunoSEQ multiplex PCR, and TCRdb holds only the in-frame ones, with some missing. Of fewer than 200,000 clones listed, about 85% are singletons. The sequencing input was peripheral blood. The receptor source for this set is a man aged 55 to 70 who had recovered from COVID-19.

J is TRBJ2-7 and V is TRBV29-1, with TRBD1 matching over 7 bases. V dropped 4 bases and J dropped 5; count of bases not matched to a gene: 11. The CDR3 sequence is 14 residues long. Looked up from germline, CDR1 is SQVTM and CDR2 is ANQGSEA. The CDR3 DNA is TGCAGCGTTGGGGTGACAGGGCGTGGGGACGAGCAGTACTTC. Amino acid sequence: CSVGVTGRGDEQYF.

V gene TRBV5-8 combines with J gene TRBJ1-5; 7 bases fit TRBD1. Germline V gene sequence: CDR1 SGHTS, CDR2 YDEGEE. The CDR3 contains 15 residues. J was trimmed by 0 bases and V by 6 bases; bases with no gene match: 6. In DNA form, the CDR3 reads TGTGCCAGCACCCGGGGACAGATTAGCAATCAGCCCCAGCATTTT. Its translation is CASTRGQISNQPQHF.

The chain employs TRBV25-1 and TRBJ2-3; TRBD1 matches at 10 bases. Trimming cost V 3 bases and J 3 bases; bases outside gene matches: 6. The CDR3 has 16 residues. Germline V gene lookup returns CDR1 MGHDK and CDR2 SYGVNS. The CDR3 region is CASSDSTGGKTDTQYF. DNA for the CDR3: TGTGCCAGCAGTGATTCGACAGGGGGCAAGACAGATACGCAGTATTTT.

With respect to this clone: Germline is not matched at one junction end, which may reflect a read error. CDR3 amino acids: CASSLQGNTEAFF. The CDR3 bases are TGTGCTAGCAGCTTACAGGGGAACACTGAAGCTTTCTTT. The rearrangement joins TRBV7-7 to TRBJ1-1; possibly TRBD1 for D (6 bases). Germline V CDR1 and CDR2: SSHAT, FNYEAQ (reference sequence). The CDR3 covers 13 residues.